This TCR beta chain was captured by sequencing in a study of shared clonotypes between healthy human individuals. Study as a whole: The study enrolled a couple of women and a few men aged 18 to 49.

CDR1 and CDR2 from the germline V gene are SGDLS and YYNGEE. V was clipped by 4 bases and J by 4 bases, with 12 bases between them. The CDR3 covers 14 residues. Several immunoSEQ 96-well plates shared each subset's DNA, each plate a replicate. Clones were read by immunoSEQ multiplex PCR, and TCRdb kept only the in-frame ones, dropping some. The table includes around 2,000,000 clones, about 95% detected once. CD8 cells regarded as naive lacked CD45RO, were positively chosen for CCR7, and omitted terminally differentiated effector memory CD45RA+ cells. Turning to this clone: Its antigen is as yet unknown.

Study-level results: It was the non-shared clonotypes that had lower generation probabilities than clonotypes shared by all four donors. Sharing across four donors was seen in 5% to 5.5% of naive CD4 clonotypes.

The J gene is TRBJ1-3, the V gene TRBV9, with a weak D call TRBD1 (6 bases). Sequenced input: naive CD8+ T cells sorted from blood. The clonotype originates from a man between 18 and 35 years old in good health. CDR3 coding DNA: TGTGCCAGCAGCTTCTCAGGGGTCGGAAACACCATATATTTT. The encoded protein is CASSFSGVGNTIYF.